The clone carrying this TCR beta chain occurred a few times. This CDR3 is built from 16 residues. The J segment lost 1 base and the V segment lost 5 bases, leaving 6 bases of the junction unmatched. Per the germline V gene, CDR1 is PRHDT and CDR2 is FYEKMQ (reference sequence). Profiled with immunoSEQ multiplex PCR; TCRdb holds only in-frame clones, not every one. The data show around 21,000 clones, roughly 30% seen once. This entry belongs to a study of graft-versus-host responses after intestinal transplantation. For the study at large: Those transplanted obtained multivisceral, liver-intestinal, or isolated intestinal grafts. Once they had received anti-thymocyte globulin induction, all recipients took tacrolimus and steroids for 2 to 4 years.

Researchers placed about 200,000 CFSE-labeled responder cells in culture with about 200,000 irradiated, violet-dye-labeled stimulator cells. The reaction was completed, and proliferating CFSE-low CD3+CD4+ and CD3+CD8+ responders were then sorted. Study-level findings and limits: When patients had graft-donor T cell macrochimerism, their allografts held high graft-versus-host to host-versus-graft clonal ratios.

The receptor was isolated from a human patient who received an intestinal transplant. The J gene is TRBJ2-1, the V gene TRBV13; 9 bases are a match to TRBD1. The sequencing used alloreactive CD8+ T cells from a mixed lymphocyte reaction culture, collected before intestinal transplant. The subset was: CFSE-low proliferating T cells sorted from roughly six-day pre-transplant mixed lymphocyte reaction (GvH or HvG direction). CDR3 DNA: TGTGCCAGCAGCCCGACGACAGGGGGGTCCTACAATGAGCAGTTCTTC. This codes for CASSPTTGGSYNEQFF.